This TCR beta chain was captured by sequencing in a study of TIL therapy for anti-PD-1-resistant metastatic lung cancer. Time point described: pre-treatment sample, taken before nivolumab and TIL therapy. Adults with stage 4 NSCLC were enrolled in a phase I trial. This was the immunoSEQ v3 assay. This table comes from immunoSEQ multiplex PCR, and its TCRdb copy is limited to in-frame clones, with some not included. The data show under 60,000 clones, 65% to 90% seen once. This clone was observed once. The V gene lost 4 bases and the J gene lost 0 bases, with 22 bases spanning the gap. The CDR3 is made up of 18 amino acids. Germline lookup yields CDR1 MNHEY and CDR2 SMNVEV (reference sequence).

Sequences were derived from blood, sampled at baseline. The sequence was collected from a person between 30 and 79 years old with non-small cell lung cancer. The chain links TRBV27 to TRBJ2-7; a possible D gene is TRBD1 (7 bases). CDR3 loop: CASSSLGPAGQSSYEQYF. As DNA, the CDR3 is TGTGCCAGCAGTTCGTTGGGACCTGCGGGACAGAGCTCCTACGAGCAGTACTTC.